This entry is about one T cell receptor (beta chain). This clone was seen only once. Its antigen is still unknown. No base quality information exists; no much larger clone differs at one position. The data belong to a study of persistence of HIV-infected CD4 T cells (dated by TCRdb to about 2020). A note on the overall study: CMV- and HIV-1 Gag-responding CD4+ T cells were isolated from ART-treated individuals so that antigen-driven clonal expansion of HIV-1-infected cells could be examined. Participants had been on suppressive ART for a median of around eight years. Peripheral blood samples of up to roughly 200 mL were obtained at multiple time points, with the exception of two participants, for whom leukapheresis was performed at a single time point. The clonality of all cells in each sorted population was assessed by TCRbeta sequencing, whereas the clonality of infected cells was assessed by proviral sequencing. In the cross-participant TCR cluster analysis, fewer than 10 participants were included for CMV and roughly 7 participants were included for Gag. The paper as a whole reports these results and caveats: Because the TCR analyses were done in bulk, restricting them to just the rare CMV-responding cells that actually carried HIV-1 proviruses was not possible. Antigen-responding cells were enriched for degenerate expanded CDR3beta sequences, which suggests convergent selection of CD4+ responses to CMV and Gag. Only a small number of individuals took part in the study, and the range of antigens tested was limited. TCRbeta richness in CMV- and Gag-responding cells was significantly lower than in anti-CD3/anti-CD28-responding cells; CMV-responding cells had higher oligoclonality than CD3/CD28-stimulated and Gag-responding cells. TCR oligoclonality correlated with proviral oligoclonality within the same sorted populations.

Based on the germline V gene, the CDR1 and CDR2 sequences are ENHRY and SYGVKD. The V and J ends are trimmed by 9 bases and 0 bases, leaving 5 bases between them. The CDR3 goes from the cysteine to the phenylalanine over 11 residues. CDR3 DNA is the only sequence kept; it has 33 bases, read in frame from the first base. The immunoSEQ hsTCRB assay version 4, run in survey mode, was used to sequence TCRbeta repertoires from genomic DNA. For TCRbeta sequencing, genomic DNA was diluted to 9.5 to 10 ng/uL, with up to 1 ug used per sample. The authors' analysis ran thus. Analysis of the TCRbeta data was done in ImmunoSeq Analyzer 3.0, and diversity was computed on productive nucleotide rearrangements. Using the Immunarch R package, lower-bound TCR diversity was estimated with the improved Chao index and clonality was estimated with the Gini coefficient. Different nucleotide rearrangements encoding the same CDR3beta amino acid sequence were counted as distinct clonotypes. Differential abundance analysis identified TCRbeta sequences significantly enriched in antigen-responding cells relative to anti-CD3/anti-CD28-activated cells. Using predicted peptide-MHC specificity as the basis, GLIPH2 grouped TCRs into clusters, both for each participant individually and for the merged data sets that combined participants. TCRdb re-hosts the immuneACCESS table, in-frame sequences only. Its copies lack some clones; in the studies checked, an unresolved V gene accounts for under half of them, and the cause for the rest is not known. That table gives V, J and clone size, and the DNA gave D and trimming. The sample includes under 60,000 clones, with about 81% observed a single time. The leading ten clones occupy approximately 3% of the sample.

According to the study, the label for this sample's treatment or condition signals: suppressive antiretroviral therapy. Lysates of CMV-infected fibroblasts at roughly 9.6 ug/mL were used to stimulate the cells. Memory CD4+ T cells that did not respond, being CD40L-negative, CD69-negative and CD45RO-high, were sorted as memory populations depleted of antigen-responding cells. Participants were HIV-1-infected adults who started suppressive ART during chronic infection. For at least 4 years, the participants' plasma HIV-1 RNA had been undetectable, below 50 copies/mL. To be included, participants needed a CD4+ T cell count above 400 cells/uL and a positive CMV serology. Before stimulation, PBMCs were isolated using density centrifugation and depleted of CD8+ T cells. For 15 to 20 hours, the CD8-depleted PBMCs were stimulated with anti-CD28/CD49d costimulation, a CD40-blocking antibody, and enfuvirtide to prevent new infections. Cell sorting was done on a Beckman Coulter MoFlo Legacy or XDP sorter, and dead cells were excluded with propidium iodide. The QIAamp DNA Mini Kit was used for genomic DNA extraction from samples above one million cells, and the Quick-DNA Microprep Kit was used otherwise.

The input for sequencing was CD4+ T cells sorted from PBMCs after roughly 17-hour stimulation, taken from a patient who received antiretroviral therapy. The meaning of the sample's cell subset or site label: CD40L-CD69- CD45RO-high memory CD4 T cells not responding to CMV lysate. Here the chain combines TRBV10-3 and TRBJ1-2, with the D gene not confidently named. The clonotype comes from an adult man with HIV who was CMV-seropositive. The CDR3 amino acid sequence is: CAILANYGYTF. The nucleotide sequence is given as TGTGCCATACTAGCTAACTATGGCTACACCTTC.